One and the same sample provided the 16 T cell receptor beta chains below, sequenced in a study of T cell repertoires in cytomegalovirus infection. TCRdb redid the calling of the reads with MiXCR, one entry per CDR3 protein. This sample has about 180,000 distinct CDR3 sequences; roughly 17% occur once, and the top ten carry around 25%. The sample taken for sequencing was CD8+ T cells from PBMCs. The receptors stem from a human donor in good health (CMV status not recorded). Some clones in this sample may be carry-over from other donors' samples.

The chain recombines TRBV7-3 with TRBJ2-3; either TRBD1 or TRBD2 may supply D (5 bases each). Germline V gene lookup returns CDR1 SGHTA and CDR2 FQGTGA. V was trimmed by 5 bases and J by 0 bases, leaving 27 bases between them. This CDR3 comprises 20 residues. This CDR3 reads CASSAPSGTVTRVSTDTQYF. CDR3 DNA sequence: TGTGCCAGCAGCGCACCATCCGGGACCGTCACTCGGGTGAGCACAGATACGCAGTATTTT.

This clonotype was seen only a few times. The rearrangement joins TRBV7-8 to TRBJ2-1; 9 bases line up with TRBD2. The ends lost 5 bases at V and 9 bases at J; junction bases unmatched: 14. The CDR3 sequence is 16 residues long. The V gene's germline CDR1 is SGHVS and CDR2 FQNEAQ. The CDR3 reads CASSGSLAGGHSEQFF. The CDR3 DNA sequence: TGTGCCAGCAGCGGAAGCCTGGCGGGGGGGCATAGTGAGCAGTTCTTC.

This clonotype has ten or more counts. The chain employs TRBV7-2 and TRBJ2-7, with D possibly TRBD2 on 5 matching bases. V was shortened by 2 bases and J by 4 bases, with 18 bases between the two germline ends. The germline V gene has CDR1 SGHTA and CDR2 FQGNSA. The CDR3 has 16 amino acids. CDR3 nucleotide sequence: TGTGCCAGCAGCTTAACACAAAGGGCGGACTTTTACGAGCAGTACTTC. Translated: CASSLTQRADFYEQYF. Supplemented by reference TRBV7-2 and TRBJ2-7, the full variable domain reads GAGVSQSPSNKVTEKGKDVELRCDPISGHTALYWYRQSLGQGLEFLIYFQGNSAPDKSGLPSDRFSAERTGGSVSTLTIQRTQQEDSAVYLCASSLTQRADFYEQYFGPGTRLTVT.

V gene TRBV7-6 combines with J gene TRBJ1-6; D unclear. V was shortened by 5 bases and J by 0 bases, with 14 bases between the two germline ends. Germline V gene lookup returns CDR1 SGHVS and CDR2 FNYEAQ. The CDR3 has 17 residues. CDR3 bases: TGTGCCAGCAGCACGACTCCCAGGAGCTCCTATAATTCACCCCTCCACTTT. Its protein is CASSTTPRSSYNSPLHF.

This clonotype has only a few counts. V is TRBV14 and J is TRBJ1-1; D not certain. CDR1 and CDR2 (germline): SGHDN, FVKESK. V lost 1 base, J lost 3 bases, and 6 bases lay in between. This CDR3 is built from 13 residues. Here the CDR3 DNA reads TGTGCCAGCAGCCAAGGATGGGACACTGAAGCTTTCTTT. Protein sequence: CASSQGWDTEAFF.

This clonotype appeared a few times. The chain is built from TRBV6-6 and TRBJ2-1; D call uncertain. From germline, CDR1 is MNHNY and CDR2 SVGAGI (reference sequence). There are 17 residues in the CDR3. V was cut by 0 bases and J by 3 bases, with 15 bases left in between. CDR3: CASSYSVQLPLYNEQFF. DNA for the CDR3: TGTGCCAGCAGTTACTCTGTTCAACTCCCGCTCTACAATGAGCAGTTCTTC.

This clonotype was seen a handful of times. CDR3 protein: CASSHSPANTGELFF. CDR3 DNA: TGTGCCAGCAGCCACTCCCCAGCGAACACCGGGGAGCTGTTTTTT. This chain links TRBV14 with TRBJ2-2, with D unresolved. The V gene's germline CDR1 is SGHDN and CDR2 FVKESK. The CDR3 runs 15 residues. Trimming took off 3 bases at V and 0 bases at J, with 8 bases between the two ends.

This clonotype has ten or more counts. The chain employs TRBV12-3 or TRBV12-4 and TRBJ2-2; D is ambiguous. Trimming stripped 8 bases from V and 5 bases from J, with 6 bases between. The CDR3 loop spans 11 amino acids. CDR3 sequence reads: CASLGTGELFF. In nucleotides, the CDR3 is TGTGCCAGCCTAGGGACCGGGGAGCTGTTTTTT.

The rearrangement uses TRBV6-6 and TRBJ2-7; 8 nucleotides line up with TRBD1. The junction had 10 bases not matched to a gene; V was cut back by 5 bases and J by 7 bases. In germline, CDR1 is MNHNY, CDR2 SVGAGI (reference sequence). The CDR3 consists of 14 residues. CDR3 nucleotide sequence: TGTGCCAGCAGTACTCGGGGGACAGGAGGAGAGCAGTACTTC. It is translated as CASSTRGTGGEQYF.

The chain uses TRBV2 and TRBJ1-6; 7 nucleotides agree with TRBD1. There are 14 residues in the CDR3. Germline-derived CDR1 and CDR2 are SNHLY and FYNNEI. V gave up 3 bases and J gave up 9 bases; unmatched junction bases: 5. Here the CDR3 DNA reads TGTGCCAGCAGTGAGGGGGAGGGGGCTTCACCCCTCCACTTT. This codes for CASSEGEGASPLHF.

This sequence joins TRBV7-8 and TRBJ1-1, with D possibly TRBD1 on 5 matching bases. The V gene lost 5 bases and the J gene lost 6 bases, with 22 bases spanning the gap. This CDR3 has 16 amino acids. Germline CDR1 and CDR2: SGHVS and FQNEAQ. Written as DNA, the CDR3 is TGTGCCAGCAGCCTCTTGAGGGCAGGGAAGGACGCTGAAGCTTTCTTT. Translated: CASSLLRAGKDAEAFF.

The chain couples TRBV4-2 to TRBJ2-2, with a weak D call TRBD1 (5 bases). The CDR3 loop spans 15 amino acids. V gave up 6 bases and J gave up 2 bases, with 13 bases separating them. Germline CDR1 is LGHNA and CDR2 is YNFKEQ. CDR3 coding DNA: TGTGCCAGCAGGCAGGGAACAGAAAACACCGGGGAGCTGTTTTTT. Protein sequence: CASRQGTENTGELFF.

This clonotype was seen a few times. V and J are TRBV19 and TRBJ2-3; the D is unclear. The germline CDR1 and CDR2 sequences are LNHDA and SQIVND (reference sequence). The CDR3 extends over 13 amino acids. The germline V and J ends were trimmed by 9 bases and 2 bases, with 12 bases remaining between them. The CDR3 here is CASTTWNTDTQYF. CDR3 sequence (DNA): TGTGCCAGCACTACGTGGAACACAGATACGCAGTATTTT.

In its sample, this clonotype was seen a few times. The chain carries TRBV5-5 and TRBJ2-1; D possibly uses TRBD1 or TRBD2 (5 bases each). Looked up from germline, CDR1 is SGHKS and CDR2 is YYEKEE (reference sequence). The CDR3 extends over 16 amino acids. V gave up 4 bases and J gave up 4 bases, with 18 bases separating them. CDR3 coding DNA: TGTGCCAGCAGCATAGGGGAGCTCTCCCTTTACAATGAGCAGTTCTTC. Its protein product is CASSIGELSLYNEQFF.

The CDR3 loop is CASSPVGGGGNEQFF. CDR3 in DNA: TGTGCCAGCAGTCCAGTTGGCGGCGGTGGCAATGAGCAGTTCTTC. This chain joins TRBV7-9 and TRBJ2-1; D is ambiguous. The CDR3 length is 15 residues. V lost 6 bases, J lost 6 bases, and 18 bases lay in between. The germline CDR1 and CDR2 sequences are SEHNR and FQNEAQ (reference sequence).

In this sample, this clonotype turned up a few times. The V and J genes are TRBV28 and TRBJ2-2; 8 nucleotides agree with TRBD1. Looked up from germline, CDR1 is MDHEN and CDR2 is SYDVKM. V trimming: 5 bases; J trimming: 6 bases; junction bases outside the gene matches: 5. This CDR3 is built from 14 residues. This CDR3 is CASSGTGRAGELFF. The CDR3 DNA sequence: TGTGCCAGCAGTGGGACAGGACGGGCCGGGGAGCTGTTTTTT.